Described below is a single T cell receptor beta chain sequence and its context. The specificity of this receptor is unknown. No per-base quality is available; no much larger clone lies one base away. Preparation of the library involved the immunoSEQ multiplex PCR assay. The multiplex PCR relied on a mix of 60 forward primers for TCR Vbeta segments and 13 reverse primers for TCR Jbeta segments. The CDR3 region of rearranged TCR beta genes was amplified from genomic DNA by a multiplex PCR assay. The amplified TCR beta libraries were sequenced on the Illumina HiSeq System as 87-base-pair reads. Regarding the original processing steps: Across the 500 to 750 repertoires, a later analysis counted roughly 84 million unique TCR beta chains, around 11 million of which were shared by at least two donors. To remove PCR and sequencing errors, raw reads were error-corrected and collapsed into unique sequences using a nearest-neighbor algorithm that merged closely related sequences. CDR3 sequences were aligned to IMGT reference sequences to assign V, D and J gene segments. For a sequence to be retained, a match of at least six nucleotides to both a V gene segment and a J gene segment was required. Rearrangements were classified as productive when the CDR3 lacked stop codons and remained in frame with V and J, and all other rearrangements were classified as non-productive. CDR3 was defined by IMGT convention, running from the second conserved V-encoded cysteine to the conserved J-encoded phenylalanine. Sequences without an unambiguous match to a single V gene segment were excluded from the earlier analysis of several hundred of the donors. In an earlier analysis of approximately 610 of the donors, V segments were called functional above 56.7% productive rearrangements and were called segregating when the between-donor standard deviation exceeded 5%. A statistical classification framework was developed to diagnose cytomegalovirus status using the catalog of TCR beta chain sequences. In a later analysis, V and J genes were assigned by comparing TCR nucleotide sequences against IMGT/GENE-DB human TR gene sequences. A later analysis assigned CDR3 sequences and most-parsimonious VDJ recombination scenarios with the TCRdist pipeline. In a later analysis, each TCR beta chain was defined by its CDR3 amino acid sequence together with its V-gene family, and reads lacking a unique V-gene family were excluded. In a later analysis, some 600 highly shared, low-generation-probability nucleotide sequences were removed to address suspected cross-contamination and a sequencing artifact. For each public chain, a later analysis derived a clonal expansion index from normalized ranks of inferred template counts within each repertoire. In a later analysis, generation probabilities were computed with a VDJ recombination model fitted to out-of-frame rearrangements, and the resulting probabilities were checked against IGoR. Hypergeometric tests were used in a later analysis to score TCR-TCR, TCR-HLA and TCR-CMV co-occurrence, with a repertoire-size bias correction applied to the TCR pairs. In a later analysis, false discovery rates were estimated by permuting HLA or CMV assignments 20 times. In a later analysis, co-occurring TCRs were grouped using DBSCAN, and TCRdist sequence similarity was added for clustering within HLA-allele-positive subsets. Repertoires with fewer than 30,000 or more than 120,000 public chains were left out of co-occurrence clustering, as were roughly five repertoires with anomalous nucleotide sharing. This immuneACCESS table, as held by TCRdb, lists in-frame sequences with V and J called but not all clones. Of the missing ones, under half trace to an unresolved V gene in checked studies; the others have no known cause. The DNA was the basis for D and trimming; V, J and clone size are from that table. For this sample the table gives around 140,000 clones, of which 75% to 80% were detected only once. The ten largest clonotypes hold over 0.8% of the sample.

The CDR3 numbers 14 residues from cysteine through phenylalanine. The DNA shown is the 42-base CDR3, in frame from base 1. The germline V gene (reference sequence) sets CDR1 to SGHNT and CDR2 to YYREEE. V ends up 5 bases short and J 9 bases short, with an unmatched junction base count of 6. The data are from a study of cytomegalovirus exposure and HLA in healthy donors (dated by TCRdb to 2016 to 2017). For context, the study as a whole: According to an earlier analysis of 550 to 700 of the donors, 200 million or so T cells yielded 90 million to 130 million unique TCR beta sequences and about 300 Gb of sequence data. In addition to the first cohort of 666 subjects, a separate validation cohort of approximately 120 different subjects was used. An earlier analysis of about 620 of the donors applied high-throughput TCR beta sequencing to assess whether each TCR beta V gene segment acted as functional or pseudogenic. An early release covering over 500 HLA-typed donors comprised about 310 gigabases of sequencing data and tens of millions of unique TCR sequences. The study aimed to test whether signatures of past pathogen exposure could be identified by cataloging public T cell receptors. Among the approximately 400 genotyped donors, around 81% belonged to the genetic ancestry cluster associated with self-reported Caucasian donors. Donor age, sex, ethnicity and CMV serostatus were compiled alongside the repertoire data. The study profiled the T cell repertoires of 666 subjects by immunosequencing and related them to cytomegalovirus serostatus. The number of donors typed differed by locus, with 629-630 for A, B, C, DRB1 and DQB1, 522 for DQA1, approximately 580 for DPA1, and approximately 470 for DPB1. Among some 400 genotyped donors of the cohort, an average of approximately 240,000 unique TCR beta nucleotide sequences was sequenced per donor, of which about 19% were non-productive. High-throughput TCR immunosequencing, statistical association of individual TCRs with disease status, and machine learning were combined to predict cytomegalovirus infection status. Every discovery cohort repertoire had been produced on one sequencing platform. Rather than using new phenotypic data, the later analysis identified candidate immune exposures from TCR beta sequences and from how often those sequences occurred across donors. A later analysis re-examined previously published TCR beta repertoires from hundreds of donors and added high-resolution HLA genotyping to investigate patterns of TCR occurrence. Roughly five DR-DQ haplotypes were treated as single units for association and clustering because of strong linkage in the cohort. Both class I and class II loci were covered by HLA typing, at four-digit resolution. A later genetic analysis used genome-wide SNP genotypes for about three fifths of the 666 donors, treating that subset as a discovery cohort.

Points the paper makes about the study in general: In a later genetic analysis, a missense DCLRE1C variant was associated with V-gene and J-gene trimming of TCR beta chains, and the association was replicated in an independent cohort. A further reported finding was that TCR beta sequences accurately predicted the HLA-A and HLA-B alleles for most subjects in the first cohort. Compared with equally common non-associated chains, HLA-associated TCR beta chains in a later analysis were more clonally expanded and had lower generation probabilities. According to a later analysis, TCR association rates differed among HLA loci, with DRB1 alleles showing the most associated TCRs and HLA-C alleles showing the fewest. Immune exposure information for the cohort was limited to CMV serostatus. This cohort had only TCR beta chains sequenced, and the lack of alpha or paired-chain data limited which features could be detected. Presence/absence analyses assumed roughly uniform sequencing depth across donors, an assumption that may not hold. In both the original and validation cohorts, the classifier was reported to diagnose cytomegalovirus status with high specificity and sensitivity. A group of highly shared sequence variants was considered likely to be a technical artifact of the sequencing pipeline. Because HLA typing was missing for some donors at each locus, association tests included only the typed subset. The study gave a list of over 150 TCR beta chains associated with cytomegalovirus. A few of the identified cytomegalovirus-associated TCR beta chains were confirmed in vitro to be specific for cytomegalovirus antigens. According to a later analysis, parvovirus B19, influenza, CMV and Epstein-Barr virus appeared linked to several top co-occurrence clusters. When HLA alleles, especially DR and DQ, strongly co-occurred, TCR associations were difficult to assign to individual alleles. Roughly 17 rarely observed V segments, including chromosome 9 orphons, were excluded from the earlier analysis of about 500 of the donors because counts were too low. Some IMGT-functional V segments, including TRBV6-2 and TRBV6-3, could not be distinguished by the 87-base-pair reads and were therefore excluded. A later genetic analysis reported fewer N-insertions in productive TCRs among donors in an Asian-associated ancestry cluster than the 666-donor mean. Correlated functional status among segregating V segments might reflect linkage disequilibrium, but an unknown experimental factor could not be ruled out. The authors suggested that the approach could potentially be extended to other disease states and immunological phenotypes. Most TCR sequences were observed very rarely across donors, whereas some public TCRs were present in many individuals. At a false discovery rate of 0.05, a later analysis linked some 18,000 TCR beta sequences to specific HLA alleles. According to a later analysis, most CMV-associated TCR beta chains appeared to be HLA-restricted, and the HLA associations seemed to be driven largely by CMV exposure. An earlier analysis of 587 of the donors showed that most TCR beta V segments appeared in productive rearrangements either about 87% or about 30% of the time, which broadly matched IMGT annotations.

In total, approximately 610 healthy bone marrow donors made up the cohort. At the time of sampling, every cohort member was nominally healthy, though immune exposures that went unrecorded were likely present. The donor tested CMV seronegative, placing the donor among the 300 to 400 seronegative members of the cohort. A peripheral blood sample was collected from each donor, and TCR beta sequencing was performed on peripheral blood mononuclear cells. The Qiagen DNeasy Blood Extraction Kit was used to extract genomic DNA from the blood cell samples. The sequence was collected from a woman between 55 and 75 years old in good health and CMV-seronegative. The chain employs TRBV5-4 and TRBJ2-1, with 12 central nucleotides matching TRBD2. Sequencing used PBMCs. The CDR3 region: CASSYLAGGVEQFF. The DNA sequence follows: TGTGCCAGCAGTTATCTAGCGGGGGGGGTTGAGCAGTTCTTC.